The 9 T cell receptor beta chains presented below share a single source sample, sequenced in a study of beta chain features in type 1 diabetes (dated by TCRdb to the late 2010s). To prepare the library, the immunoSEQ multiplex PCR assay was applied. The High Capacity cDNA Reverse Transcription Kit was used to reverse transcribe all of the isolated RNA, meaning that expressed TCRB transcripts were what got sequenced. The table was pulled from immuneACCESS by TCRdb, which kept in-frame rearrangements only. Such tables lose some clones; where checked, under half of the loss comes from unresolved V genes, and the rest has no known cause. For this sample there are 130,000 to 150,000 clones; roughly a tenth appear just once. About 0.66% of the sample is taken by the ten largest. Sequenced input: central memory CD4+ T cells from blood. These receptors were taken from a man aged 18 to 30 in good health.

This clone was recorded a few times. The rearrangement links TRBV18 to TRBJ1-5; 7 bases agree with TRBD1. J was trimmed by 0 bases and V by 4 bases; bases with no gene match: 3. The CDR3 consists of 15 residues. Germline V CDR1 and CDR2: KGHSH, LQKENI. The CDR3: CASSQGGLSNQPQHF. The CDR3, as DNA: TGTGCCAGCTCACAAGGGGGCCTTAGCAATCAGCCCCAGCATTTT.

The chain uses TRBV25-1 and TRBJ1-6; a weak D match, TRBD1 (5 bases). Germline assignment: CDR1 MGHDK and CDR2 SYGVNS. The CDR3 loop spans 15 amino acids. Trimming removed 4 bases at V and 2 bases at J, with 9 bases between. CDR3: CASSVGQTYNSPLHF. For the CDR3, the DNA is TGTGCCAGCAGTGTTGGACAAACCTATAATTCACCCCTCCACTTT. The complete variable domain, with remaining parts taken from reference TRBV25-1 and TRBJ1-6, reads EADIYQTPRYLVIGTGKKITLECSQTMGHDKMYWYQQDPGMELHLIHYSYGVNSTEKGDLSSESTVSRIRTEHFPLTLESARPSHTSQYLCASSVGQTYNSPLHFGNGTRLTVT.

This clone was recorded a few times. The chain carries TRBV7-2 and TRBJ2-5; D unresolved. Germline CDR1 reads SGHTA; CDR2 reads FQGNSA. Trimming took off 3 bases at V and 5 bases at J, with 4 bases between the two ends. The CDR3 length is 11 residues. The DNA of the CDR3 is TGTGCCAGCAGCTTTTCGGAGACCCAGTACTTC. Translation gives CASSFSETQYF.

This chain connects TRBV4-1 to TRBJ2-3; D is ambiguous. The CDR3 sequence is 13 residues long. With 4 bases removed from V and 2 bases from J, the gap between germline ends came to 7 bases. CDR1 is MGHRA, CDR2 YSYEKL, per germline. The CDR3 is CASSPIVTDTQYF. The CDR3 DNA follows: TGCGCCAGCAGCCCTATAGTCACAGATACGCAGTATTTT.

With regard to this clone: Mismatch with germline at one junction end may stem from a read error. Other DNA sequences in the sample encode the same CDR3. The chain uses TRBV11-3 and TRBJ2-3, with 7 nucleotides matching TRBD1. Germline V gene data show CDR1 as SGHNT and CDR2 as YENEEA. CDR3 size: 14 residues. CDR3 in amino acids: CASSFGTVTDTQYF. The CDR3 nucleotides read TGCGCCAGCAGCTTCGGGACAGTCACAGATACGCAGTATTTT.

This rearrangement joins TRBV4-2 to TRBJ2-5, with a tentative D call TRBD1 (6 bases). Germline-derived CDR1 and CDR2 are LGHNA and YNFKEQ. The CDR3 is made up of 15 amino acids. Trimming took 1 base from V and 2 from J, leaving 11 bases between them. CDR3 in DNA: TGTGCCAGCAGCCAAGGTCCGGGGACACAAGAGACCCAGTACTTC. It encodes CASSQGPGTQETQYF.

The DNA for the CDR3 is TGTGCCAGCAGCCGTGAAGAGACCCAGTACTTC. Translating it yields CASSREETQYF. The J gene is TRBJ2-5, the V gene TRBV7-2; D gene ambiguous. The CDR3 is 11 residues long. Germline CDR1 reads SGHTA; CDR2 reads FQGNSA. The V and J ends lost 5 bases and 3 bases respectively, with 4 bases between them. Variable domain in full (rest from reference TRBV7-2 and TRBJ2-5): GAGVSQSPSNKVTEKGKDVELRCDPISGHTALYWYRQSLGQGLEFLIYFQGNSAPDKSGLPSDRFSAERTGGSVSTLTIQRTQQEDSAVYLCASSREETQYFGPGTRLLVL.

For this clone: The sample contains more than one DNA sequence encoding this CDR3. This chain's CDR3 is CASSPSRGPGELFF. Written as DNA, the CDR3 is TGTGCCAGCAGCCCCAGCAGGGGGCCCGGGGAGCTGTTTTTT. This sequence joins TRBV13 and TRBJ2-2; TRBD1 aligns across 8 bases. The germline CDR1 and CDR2 sequences are PRHDT and FYEKMQ (reference sequence). The ends lost 5 bases at V and 6 bases at J; junction bases unmatched: 5. The CDR3 runs to 14 residues.

This sequence joins TRBV19 and TRBJ2-1; 10 bases map to TRBD2. The trim removed 7 bases at V and 1 base at J, leaving 10 bases unmatched. The CDR3 is 17 residues long. Germline V gene sequence: CDR1 LNHDA, CDR2 SQIVND (reference sequence). The CDR3 DNA sequence: TGTGCCAGTACCGAGGGTTCTAGCGGGGGTTCCTACAATGAGCAGTTCTTC. Protein: CASTEGSSGGSYNEQFF.